The 23 T cell receptor beta chains presented below share a single source sample, sequenced in a study of cytomegalovirus exposure and HLA in healthy donors. Primers: 60 Vbeta forward and 13 Jbeta reverse. Generated by immunoSEQ multiplex PCR, the TCRdb table keeps only in-frame clones and is missing some. The sample yields roughly 170,000 clones, about 75% seen once. Sequencing was done on a sample of PBMCs. The origin of the receptors is a female donor in good health and CMV-seronegative.

This chain uses TRBV19 with TRBJ2-2, with D possibly matching TRBD2 (6 bases). Germline V gene data show CDR1 as LNHDA and CDR2 as SQIVND (reference sequence). The CDR3 sequence is 16 residues long. V shed 1 base and J shed 3 bases, with 12 bases lying between them. Here the CDR3 reads CASSIGRGQDTGELFF. CDR3 DNA sequence: TGTGCCAGTAGTATAGGGCGGGGTCAGGACACCGGGGAGCTGTTTTTT.

V gene TRBV7-6 combines with J gene TRBJ2-3, with 7 nucleotides matching TRBD1. CDR1 is SGHVS and CDR2 is FNYEAQ in the germline V gene. The CDR3 consists of 17 residues. V trimming: 3 bases; J trimming: 4 bases; junction bases outside the gene matches: 13. CDR3 sequence (DNA): TGTGCCAGCAGCTTGGGGAACAGGGGCTCAAAGGCAGATACGCAGTATTTT. It is translated as CASSLGNRGSKADTQYF.

The chain links TRBV7-6 to TRBJ1-6, with 10 bases identical to TRBD1. The CDR3 totals 15 residues. Unmatched junction bases numbered 6, after V lost 5 bases and J lost 8 bases. Per the germline V gene, CDR1 is SGHVS and CDR2 is FNYEAQ. The CDR3 loop is CASSPTGTGDSPLHF. Here the CDR3 DNA reads TGTGCCAGCAGCCCGACCGGGACAGGGGATTCACCCCTCCACTTT.

V is TRBV6-5 and J is TRBJ2-7; 10 positions agree with TRBD1. The CDR3 consists of 13 residues. Trimming took 8 bases from V and 3 from J; bases not matched to a gene: 4. CDR1 and CDR2 from the germline V gene are MNHEY and SVGAGI. CDR3 in amino acids: CASLGTGVYEQYF. The CDR3 DNA reads TGTGCCAGCCTTGGGACAGGGGTCTACGAGCAGTACTTC.

This clone was seen only once. This rearrangement joins TRBV27 to TRBJ2-5, with D hard to call. V was cut by 5 bases and J by 5 bases, with 15 bases left in between. The CDR3 extends over 14 amino acids. The germline gives CDR1 MNHEY, CDR2 SMNVEV (reference sequence). The CDR3 region is CASSALPIRETQYF. In DNA, the CDR3 is TGTGCCAGCAGTGCCCTTCCTATCCGGGAGACCCAGTACTTC.

This chain joins TRBV25-1 and TRBJ2-2; tentative D call: TRBD2 (5 bases). Germline V gives CDR1 MGHDK, CDR2 SYGVNS. Trimming shortened V by 3 bases and J by 4 bases, and 15 bases separated the two germline ends. The CDR3 runs 16 residues. This CDR3 is CASSDWLANSTGELFF. CDR3 sequence (DNA): TGTGCCAGCAGTGATTGGCTAGCTAACTCCACCGGGGAGCTGTTTTTT. Looking up the rest from reference TRBV25-1 and TRBJ2-2 gives the full variable domain: EADIYQTPRYLVIGTGKKITLECSQTMGHDKMYWYQQDPGMELHLIHYSYGVNSTEKGDLSSESTVSRIRTEHFPLTLESARPSHTSQYLCASSDWLANSTGELFFGEGSRLTVL.

The chain carries TRBV27 and TRBJ2-3; TRBD2 is a possible D gene (6 bases). CDR1 and CDR2 (germline): MNHEY, SMNVEV (reference sequence). The CDR3 is 17 residues long. Trimming removed 4 bases from V and 6 bases from J, with 23 bases in between. The chain's CDR3 is CASSSLGERVSPDTQYF. As DNA, the CDR3 is TGTGCCAGCAGTTCCCTCGGGGAGCGGGTTAGTCCTGATACGCAGTATTTT.

This chain links TRBV7-6 with TRBJ2-7; D is perhaps TRBD1 (7 bases). V was pared by 4 bases and J by 2 bases, with 12 bases between. CDR1 is SGHVS and CDR2 is FNYEAQ in the germline V gene. This CDR3 is 14 amino acids long. As DNA, the CDR3 is TGTGCCAGCAGCTCAGGAGGGACAGCCTACGAGCAGTACTTC. It specifies CASSSGGTAYEQYF.

The V gene is TRBV28, the J gene TRBJ2-7; the D gene is possibly TRBD2 (6 bases). Germline values: CDR1 MDHEN, CDR2 SYDVKM. The CDR3 totals 14 residues. The V end lost 5 bases, the J end lost 4 bases, and 15 bases lay between the germline ends. The CDR3 sequence is CASSPMAAGYEQYF. DNA of the CDR3: TGTGCCAGCAGTCCGATGGCCGCGGGGTACGAGCAGTACTTC.

The J gene is TRBJ1-3, the V gene TRBV4-2, with TRBD1 as a possible D gene (5 bases). The germline CDR1 and CDR2 sequences are LGHNA and YNFKEQ. V was clipped by 0 bases and J by 1 base, with 13 bases between them. The CDR3 is 17 amino acids. In nucleotides, the CDR3 is TGTGCCAGCAGCCAAGAAGCCAGGACAACATCTGGAAACACCATATATTTT. Translation gives CASSQEARTTSGNTIYF.

The chain uses TRBV6-5 and TRBJ2-2; 9 bases match TRBD1. The V gene's germline CDR1 is MNHEY and CDR2 SVGAGI. J gave up 5 bases and V 8 bases, and 9 bases lay outside the gene matches. This CDR3 spans 15 amino acids. CDR3 protein: CASRSGQGLTGELFF. The DNA of the CDR3 is TGTGCCAGCCGTTCCGGACAGGGGCTGACCGGGGAGCTGTTTTTT.

The rearrangement joins TRBV4-2 to TRBJ2-7; 10 nucleotides match TRBD1. Germline V gene data show CDR1 as LGHNA and CDR2 as YNFKEQ. The CDR3 sequence is 14 residues long. V gave up 4 bases and J gave up 6 bases; unmatched junction bases: 6. CDR3: CASSRGDRGAEQYF. CDR3 sequence (DNA): TGTGCCAGCAGCCGGGGGGACAGGGGAGCCGAGCAGTACTTC.

Only a few counts were recorded for this clone. The V call is TRBV7-2, the J call TRBJ2-7; 7 bases map to TRBD2. CDR1 and CDR2 (germline): SGHTA, FQGNSA. The CDR3 runs 14 residues. J lost 3 bases, V lost 2 bases, and 4 bases had no gene match. CDR3 in amino acids: CASSLLADHYEQYF. In DNA form, the CDR3 reads TGTGCCAGCAGCTTACTAGCGGACCACTACGAGCAGTACTTC.

V gene TRBV4-3 combines with J gene TRBJ2-3, with D possibly matching TRBD2 (6 bases). Germline loops: CDR1 LGHNA, CDR2 YSLEER. CDR3 length: 17 amino acids. V gave up 1 base and J gave up 0 bases, with 14 bases separating them. In DNA form, the CDR3 reads TGCGCCAGCAGCCAAGCCCCGGCTAGCGCCAGCACAGATACGCAGTATTTT. Its translation is CASSQAPASASTDTQYF.

V usage is TRBV4-3 and J usage is TRBJ1-3; 8 bases align to TRBD1. CDR3 length equals 15 residues. The junction had 3 bases not matched to a gene; V was cut back by 3 bases and J by 2 bases. The germline gives CDR1 LGHNA, CDR2 YSLEER. This chain's CDR3 is CASSHTGGTGNTIYF. DNA for the CDR3: TGCGCCAGCAGCCACACAGGGGGGACTGGAAACACCATATATTTT.

The V gene is TRBV6-5, the J gene TRBJ2-2; D remains ambiguous. V was shortened by 2 bases and J by 6 bases, with 13 bases between the two germline ends. The CDR3 is 15 residues long. Germline values: CDR1 MNHEY, CDR2 SVGAGI. The CDR3 nucleotides are TGTGCCAGCAGTTACGAGAGAAAGCGTCCCGGGGAGCTGTTTTTT. Protein: CASSYERKRPGELFF.

The genes are TRBV2 and TRBJ1-5; D call uncertain. V was trimmed by 4 bases and J by 3 bases, leaving 10 bases between them. Germline V gene data show CDR1 as SNHLY and CDR2 as FYNNEI. The CDR3 runs 14 residues. The CDR3 sequence is CASSGGQFNQPQHF. CDR3 bases: TGTGCCAGCAGTGGAGGGCAGTTCAATCAGCCCCAGCATTTT.

The genes are TRBV6-1 and TRBJ1-1, with D perhaps matching TRBD1 (5 bases). Germline V CDR1 and CDR2: MNHNS, SASEGT. V was clipped by 4 bases and J by 1 base, with 10 bases between them. There are 14 residues in the CDR3. CDR3: CASSGTTGNTEAFF. In DNA form, the CDR3 reads TGTGCCAGCAGTGGAACAACAGGGAACACTGAAGCTTTCTTT.

This clone was seen a handful of times. The chain employs TRBV5-6 and TRBJ1-1, with 8 positions matching TRBD1. This CDR3 is 14 amino acids long. The V gene's germline CDR1 is SGHDT and CDR2 YYEEEE. The ends lost 1 base at V and 6 bases at J; junction bases unmatched: 5. The DNA of the CDR3 is TGTGCCAGCAGCTTGTATCAGGGGGCAGCTGAAGCTTTCTTT. Its translation is CASSLYQGAAEAFF.

The V gene is TRBV4-3, the J gene TRBJ2-1, with TRBD2 matching over 7 bases. Germline lookup yields CDR1 LGHNA and CDR2 YSLEER. The length of the CDR3 is 16 residues. Losses at the gene ends were 4 bases for V and 2 bases for J; bases not matched to a gene: 8. The CDR3 region has the DNA TGCGCCAGCAGCCGGGAGGGACGGAACACCTACAATGAGCAGTTCTTC. It is translated as CASSREGRNTYNEQFF.

The rearrangement joins TRBV20-1 to TRBJ1-2, with 8 nucleotides matching TRBD1. Trimming took 5 bases from V and 5 from J; bases not matched to a gene: 1. Germline V gene sequence: CDR1 DFQATT, CDR2 SNEGSKA (reference sequence). This CDR3 spans 11 amino acids. The CDR3 reads CSAWTGYGYTF. The CDR3 DNA reads as TGCAGTGCTTGGACAGGGTATGGCTACACCTTC.

The gene calls are TRBV30 and TRBJ2-6; no clear D gene. Between the trimmed V and J ends, which lost 2 bases and 0 bases, there was a span of 5 bases. The CDR3 spans 14 residues. Germline-derived CDR1 and CDR2 are GTSNPN and SVGIG (reference sequence). The CDR3 DNA reads TGTGCCTGGAGTAGAGACTCTGGGGCCAACGTCCTGACTTTC. Its protein is CAWSRDSGANVLTF.

This clone was seen only a few times. This rearrangement joins TRBV6-5 to TRBJ1-1; D is unresolved. The CDR3 extends over 15 amino acids. The germline gives CDR1 MNHEY, CDR2 SVGAGI. V dropped 5 bases and J dropped 6 bases, with 19 bases sitting between them. The CDR3 bases are TGTGCCAGCAGTATAACGGGGAACACATTCGCTGAAGCTTTCTTT. Translating it yields CASSITGNTFAEAFF.